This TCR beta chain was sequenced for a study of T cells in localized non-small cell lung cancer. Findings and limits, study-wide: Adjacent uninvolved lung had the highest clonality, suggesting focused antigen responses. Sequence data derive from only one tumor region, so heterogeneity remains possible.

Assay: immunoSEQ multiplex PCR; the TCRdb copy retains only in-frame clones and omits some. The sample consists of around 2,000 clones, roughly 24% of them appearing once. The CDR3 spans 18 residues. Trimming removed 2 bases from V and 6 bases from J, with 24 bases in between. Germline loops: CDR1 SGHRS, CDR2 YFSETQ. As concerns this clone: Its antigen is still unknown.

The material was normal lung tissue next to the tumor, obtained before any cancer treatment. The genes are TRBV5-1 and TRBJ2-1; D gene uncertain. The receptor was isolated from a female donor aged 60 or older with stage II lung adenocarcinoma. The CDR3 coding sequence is TGCGCCAGCAGCTTCTTTCCTTTCTCCGGGTCCATTGGCAATGAGCAGTTCTTC. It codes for CASSFFPFSGSIGNEQFF.